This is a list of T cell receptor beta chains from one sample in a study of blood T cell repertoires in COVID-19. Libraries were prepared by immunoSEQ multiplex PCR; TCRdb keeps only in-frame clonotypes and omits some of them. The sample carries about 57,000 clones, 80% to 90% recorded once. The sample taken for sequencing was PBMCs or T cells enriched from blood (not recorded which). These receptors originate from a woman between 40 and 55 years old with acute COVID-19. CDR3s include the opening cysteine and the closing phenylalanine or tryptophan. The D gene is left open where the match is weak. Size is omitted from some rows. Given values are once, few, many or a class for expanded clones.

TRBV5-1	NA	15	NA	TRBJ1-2	CASSLATGYDYGYTF	TGCGCCAGCAGCTTGGCTACAGGGTACGACTATGGCTACACCTTC
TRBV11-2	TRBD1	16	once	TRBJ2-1	CASSVTGQGAYNEQFF	TGTGCCAGCAGCGTTACTGGACAGGGCGCCTACAATGAGCAGTTCTTC
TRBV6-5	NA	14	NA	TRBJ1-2	CASLGGVTNYGYTF	TGTGCCAGCCTCGGGGGGGTTACTAACTATGGCTACACCTTC
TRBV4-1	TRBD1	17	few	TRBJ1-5	CASSQDSQGFRNQPQHF	TGCGCCAGCAGCCAAGACTCACAGGGGTTCCGCAATCAGCCCCAGCATTTT
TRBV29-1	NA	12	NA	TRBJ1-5	CSVGQLNQPQHF	TGCAGCGTTGGGCAGTTAAATCAGCCCCAGCATTTT
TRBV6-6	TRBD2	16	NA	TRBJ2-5	CASSYFRPGGAETQYF	TGTGCCAGCAGTTACTTTCGCCCGGGGGGGGCTGAGACCCAGTACTTC
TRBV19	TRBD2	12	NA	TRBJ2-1	CASSSGGIEQFF	TGTGCCAGTAGTAGCGGGGGAATCGAGCAGTTCTTC
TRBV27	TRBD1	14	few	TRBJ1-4	CASSWTGADEKLFF	TGTGCCAGCAGCTGGACAGGGGCGGATGAAAAACTGTTTTTT
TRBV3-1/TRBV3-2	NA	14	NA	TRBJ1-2	CASSQILQGGGYTF	TGTGCCAGCAGCCAAATACTCCAGGGCGGTGGCTACACCTTC
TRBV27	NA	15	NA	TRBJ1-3	CASRYRASSGNTIYF	TGTGCCAGCAGGTACAGGGCGAGCTCTGGAAACACCATATATTTT
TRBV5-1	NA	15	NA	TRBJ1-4	CASALQGSRNEKLFF	TGCGCCAGCGCCCTTCAGGGTTCCCGTAATGAAAAACTGTTTTTT
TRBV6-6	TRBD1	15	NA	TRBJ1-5	CASSSQGAGNQPQHF	TGTGCCAGCAGTTCCCAGGGGGCAGGAAATCAGCCCCAGCATTTT
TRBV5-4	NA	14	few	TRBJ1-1	CASRVTSGSTEAFF	TGTGCCAGCAGGGTGACCTCGGGGAGCACTGAAGCTTTCTTT
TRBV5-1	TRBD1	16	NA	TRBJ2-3	CASSLGTGSSTDTQYF	TGCGCCAGCAGCTTGGGGACAGGGTCTAGCACAGATACGCAGTATTTT
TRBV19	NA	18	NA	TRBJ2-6	CASSIVLFGGSGANVLTF	TGTGCCAGTAGTATAGTTCTTTTCGGGGGCTCTGGGGCCAACGTCCTGACTTTC
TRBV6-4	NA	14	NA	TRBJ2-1	CASSDSWGPGEQFF	TGTGCCAGCAGTGACTCTTGGGGGCCTGGGGAGCAGTTCTTC
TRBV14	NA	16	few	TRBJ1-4	CASSQEATARYEKLFF	TGTGCCAGCAGCCAAGAGGCAACAGCCCGCTACGAAAAACTGTTTTTT
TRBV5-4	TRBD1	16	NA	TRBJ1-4	CASSLFRTGPPEELFF	TGTGCCAGCAGCTTGTTCCGGACAGGACCCCCAGAGGAACTGTTTTTT
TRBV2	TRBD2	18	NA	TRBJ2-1	CASSEALLGLAGVHEQFF	TGTGCCAGCAGTGAAGCGCTTCTTGGGCTAGCGGGAGTTCATGAGCAGTTCTTC
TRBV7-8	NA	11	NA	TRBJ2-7	CASSLANKQYF	TGTGCCAGCAGCTTAGCTAATAAGCAGTACTTC
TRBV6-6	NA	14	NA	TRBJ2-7	CASSYGQNSYEQYF	TGTGCCAGCAGTTACGGGCAGAACTCCTACGAGCAGTACTTC
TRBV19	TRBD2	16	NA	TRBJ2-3	CASSTGRAGFTDTQYF	TGTGCCAGTAGTACAGGTAGAGCGGGGTTCACAGATACGCAGTATTTT
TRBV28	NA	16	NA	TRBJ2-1	CASSTSGPGAYNEQFF	TGTGCCAGCAGCACATCCGGGCCAGGGGCTTACAATGAGCAGTTCTTC
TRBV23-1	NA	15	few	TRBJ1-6	CASGRERINNSPLHF	TGCGCCAGCGGTAGAGAGCGAATAAATAATTCACCCCTCCACTTT
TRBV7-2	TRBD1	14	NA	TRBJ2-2	CASTHRGLTGELFF	TGTGCCAGCACGCACAGGGGGCTCACCGGGGAGCTGTTTTTT
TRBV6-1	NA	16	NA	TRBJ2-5	CASSAPPVALQETQYF	TGTGCCAGCAGTGCCCCCCCGGTAGCGCTCCAAGAGACCCAGTACTTC
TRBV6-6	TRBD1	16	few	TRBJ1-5	CASSPRDRGSNQPQHF	TGTGCCAGCAGCCCCCGGGACAGGGGGTCTAATCAGCCCCAGCATTTT
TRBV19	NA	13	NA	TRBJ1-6	CASGLGIGSPLHF	TGTGCCAGTGGGCTCGGGATAGGGTCACCCCTCCACTTT
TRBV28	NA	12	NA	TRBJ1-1	CASSLDSTEAFF	TGTGCCAGCAGTCTGGACAGCACTGAAGCTTTCTTT
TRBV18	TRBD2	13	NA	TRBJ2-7	CASSPSGEGEQYF	TGTGCCAGCTCACCATCGGGGGAGGGCGAGCAGTACTTC
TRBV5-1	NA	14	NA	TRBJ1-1	CASSLQTMNTEAFF	TGCGCCAGCAGCTTACAGACCATGAACACTGAAGCTTTCTTT
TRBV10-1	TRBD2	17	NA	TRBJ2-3	CASSAGASGRAYGTQYF	TGCGCCAGCAGTGCCGGGGCTAGCGGGAGGGCCTATGGTACGCAGTATTTT
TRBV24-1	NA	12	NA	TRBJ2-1	CATSGPYNEQFF	TGTGCCACCAGTGGTCCGTACAATGAGCAGTTCTTC
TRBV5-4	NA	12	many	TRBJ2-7	CASSLDGYEQYF	TGTGCCAGCAGCTTGGACGGCTACGAGCAGTACTTC
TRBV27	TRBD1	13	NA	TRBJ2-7	CASSLGQGIEQYF	TGTGCCAGCAGTTTGGGACAGGGAATCGAGCAGTACTTC
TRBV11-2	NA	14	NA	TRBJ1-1	CASSFPDSNTEAFF	TGTGCCAGCAGCTTCCCCGACAGCAACACTGAAGCTTTCTTT
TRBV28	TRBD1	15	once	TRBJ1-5	CASRKDRGSNQPQHF	TGTGCCAGCAGAAAAGACAGGGGGAGCAATCAGCCCCAGCATTTT
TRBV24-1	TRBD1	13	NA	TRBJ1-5	CATRGTGGGPQHF	TGTGCCACCCGGGGGACAGGGGGGGGGCCCCAGCATTTT
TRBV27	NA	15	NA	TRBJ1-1	CASSSAGLDSTEAFF	TGTGCCAGCAGTTCTGCAGGGTTGGATTCGACTGAAGCTTTCTTT
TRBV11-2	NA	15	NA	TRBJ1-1	CASSLAQAMNTEAFF	TGTGCCAGCAGCTTAGCCCAGGCCATGAACACTGAAGCTTTCTTT
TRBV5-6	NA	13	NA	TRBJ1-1	CASSLTVPTEAFF	TGTGCCAGCAGCTTGACTGTCCCCACTGAAGCTTTCTTT
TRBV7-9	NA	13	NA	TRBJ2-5	CASSYVDGGERDF	TGTGCCAGCAGCTACGTAGATGGAGGGGAGCGAGACTTC
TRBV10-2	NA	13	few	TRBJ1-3	CASSETAGNTIYF	TGCGCCAGCAGTGAGACGGCTGGAAACACCATATATTTT
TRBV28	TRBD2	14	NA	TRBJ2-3	CASRTGGSTDTQYF	TGTGCCAGCCGTACGGGGGGGAGCACAGATACGCAGTATTTT